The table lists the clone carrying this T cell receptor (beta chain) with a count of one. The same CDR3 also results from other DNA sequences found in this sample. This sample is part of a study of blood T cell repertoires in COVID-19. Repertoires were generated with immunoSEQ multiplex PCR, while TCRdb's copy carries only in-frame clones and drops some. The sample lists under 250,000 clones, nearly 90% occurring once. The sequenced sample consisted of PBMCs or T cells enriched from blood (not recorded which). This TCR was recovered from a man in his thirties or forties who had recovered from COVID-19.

CDR3 amino acids: CASSLGQNTEAFF. CDR3 bases: TGTGCCAGCAGCTTAGGACAGAACACTGAAGCTTTCTTT. The gene calls are TRBV7-2 and TRBJ1-1; no reliable D call. CDR1 and CDR2 (germline): SGHTA, FQGNSA. The CDR3 spans 13 residues. V was pared by 1 base and J by 1 base, with 4 bases between.